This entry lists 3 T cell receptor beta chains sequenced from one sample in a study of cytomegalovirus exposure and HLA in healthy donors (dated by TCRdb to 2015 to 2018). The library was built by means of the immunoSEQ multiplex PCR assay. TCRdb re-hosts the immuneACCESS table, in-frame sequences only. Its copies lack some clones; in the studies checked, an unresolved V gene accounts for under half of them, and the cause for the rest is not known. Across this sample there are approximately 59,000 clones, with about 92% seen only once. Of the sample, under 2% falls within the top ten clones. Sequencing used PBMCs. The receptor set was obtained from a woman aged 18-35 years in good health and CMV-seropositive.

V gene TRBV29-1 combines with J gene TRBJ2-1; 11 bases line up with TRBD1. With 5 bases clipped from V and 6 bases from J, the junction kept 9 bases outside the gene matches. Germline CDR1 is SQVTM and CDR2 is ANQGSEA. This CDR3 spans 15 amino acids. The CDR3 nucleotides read TGCAGCGTTCGTGCAACGGGACAGGGGGGCAATGAGCAGTTCTTC. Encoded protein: CSVRATGQGGNEQFF.

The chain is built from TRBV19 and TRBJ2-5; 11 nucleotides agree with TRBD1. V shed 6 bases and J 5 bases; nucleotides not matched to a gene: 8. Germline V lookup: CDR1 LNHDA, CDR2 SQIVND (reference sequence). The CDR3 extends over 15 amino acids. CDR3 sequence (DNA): TGTGCCAGTAGCTTAACGGGACAGGGGGTCGAGACCCAGTACTTC. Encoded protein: CASSLTGQGVETQYF.

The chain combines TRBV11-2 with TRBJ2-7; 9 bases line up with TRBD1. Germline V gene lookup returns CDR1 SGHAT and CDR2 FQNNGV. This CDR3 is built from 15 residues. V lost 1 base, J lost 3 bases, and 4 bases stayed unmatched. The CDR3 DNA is TGTGCCAGCAGCTTAGGACAGACAGGGGGCTACGAGCAGTACTTC. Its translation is CASSLGQTGGYEQYF. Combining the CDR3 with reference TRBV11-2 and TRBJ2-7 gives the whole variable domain EAGVAQSPRYKIIEKRQSVAFWCNPISGHATLYWYQQILGQGPKLLIQFQNNGVVDDSQLPKDRFSAERLKGVDSTLKIQPAKLEDSAVYLCASSLGQTGGYEQYFGPGTRLTVT.